One sample yielded the 24 T cell receptor beta chains listed below, sequenced in a study of beta chain features in type 1 diabetes. Sequenced material consisted of expressed TCRB transcripts (all of the isolated RNA was reverse transcribed). This table comes from immunoSEQ multiplex PCR, and its TCRdb copy is limited to in-frame clones, with some not included. Of about 260,000 clones in the sample, around 68% are singletons; the top ten hold 0.053%. The sample comprised naive CD4+ T cells from blood. Receptors were obtained from a man younger than 45 in good health.

The chain uses TRBV7-9 and TRBJ2-7; TRBD1 is a possible D gene (6 bases). This CDR3 is built from 14 residues. Trimming cost V 2 bases and J 9 bases, with 17 bases left between them. Looked up from germline, CDR1 is SEHNR and CDR2 is FQNEAQ (reference sequence). CDR3 sequence: CASSLTQGIVGQYF. As DNA, the CDR3 is TGTGCCAGCAGCTTAACACAGGGAATCGTGGGGCAGTACTTC.

The chain employs TRBV30 and TRBJ1-1; D might be TRBD1 (6 bases). V was trimmed by 0 bases and J by 7 bases, leaving 9 bases between them. The CDR3 is 12 amino acids. Germline V gene lookup returns CDR1 GTSNPN and CDR2 SVGIG (reference sequence). The CDR3 loop reads CAWSVQGFEAFF. The CDR3 bases are TGTGCCTGGAGTGTACAGGGTTTTGAAGCTTTCTTT.

In regard to this clone: At the DNA level, this CDR3 is encoded by other sequences in the same sample as well. The chain carries TRBV29-1 and TRBJ2-1, with D maybe TRBD1 (6 bases). Trimming shortened V by 6 bases and J by 3 bases, and 15 bases separated the two germline ends. The CDR3 covers 14 residues. Germline assignment: CDR1 SQVTM and CDR2 ANQGSEA. This chain's CDR3 is CSVGARLSYNEQFF. CDR3 bases: TGCAGCGTGGGGGCGCGGTTAAGCTACAATGAGCAGTTCTTC.

V gene TRBV7-2 combines with J gene TRBJ2-2, with a possible D match to TRBD1 (6 bases). This CDR3 spans 14 amino acids. From germline, CDR1 is SGHTA and CDR2 FQGNSA. Trimming took 5 bases from V and 6 from J, leaving 13 bases between them. The CDR3 protein is CASSRRGRPGELFF. Written as DNA, the CDR3 is TGTGCCAGCAGCCGCAGGGGACGACCCGGGGAGCTGTTTTTT.

The chain combines TRBV18 with TRBJ2-1, with D possibly matching TRBD1 (6 bases). Trimming took 8 bases from V and 0 from J, leaving 14 bases between them. Germline CDR1 and CDR2: KGHSH and LQKENI. The CDR3 is 15 residues long. The CDR3 coding sequence is TGTGCCAGCCTCCTTACAGGGAGCTCCTACAATGAGCAGTTCTTC. It encodes CASLLTGSSYNEQFF.

This clone was recorded a few times. The chain employs TRBV7-2 and TRBJ2-5; D is uncertain. Germline V gene sequence: CDR1 SGHTA, CDR2 FQGNSA. There are 12 residues in the CDR3. Trimming cost V 5 bases and J 2 bases, with 6 bases left between them. The CDR3 sequence is CASSRAQETQYF. The CDR3 DNA reads TGTGCCAGCAGCCGGGCACAAGAGACCCAGTACTTC.

This CDR3 reads CASSLSSGGPAYEQYF. For the CDR3, the DNA is TGTGCCAGCAGCTTAAGCTCAGGGGGTCCCGCCTACGAGCAGTACTTC. The V call is TRBV11-2, the J call TRBJ2-7; 7 bases map to TRBD1. CDR3 length: 16 amino acids. V lost 2 bases and J lost 2; bases outside the gene matches: 9. Per the germline V gene, CDR1 is SGHAT and CDR2 is FQNNGV.

The chain has TRBV7-9 and TRBJ2-3; weak D call: TRBD2 (5 bases). Germline CDR1 reads SEHNR; CDR2 reads FQNEAQ (reference sequence). V lost 2 bases, J lost 5 bases, and 8 bases lay in between. The length of the CDR3 is 13 residues. CDR3 protein: CASSLNAGDTQYF. In nucleotides, the CDR3 is TGTGCCAGCAGCTTAAACGCGGGAGATACGCAGTATTTT.

The genes are TRBV6-5 and TRBJ2-2, with 12 bases aligning to TRBD2. V lost 4 bases to trimming and J lost 8 bases; unmatched junction nucleotides: 2. Per germline, CDR1 MNHEY and CDR2 SVGAGI. The CDR3 loop spans 14 amino acids. CDR3 region: CASSSGLAGGELFF. The CDR3 bases are TGTGCCAGCAGTTCCGGACTAGCGGGAGGGGAGCTGTTTTTT.

The chain links TRBV25-1 to TRBJ2-2; 8 bases agree with TRBD2. Trimming at V came to 5 bases and at J to 7 bases, leaving 12 bases not matched to a gene. The CDR3 length is 16 residues. Germline V CDR1 and CDR2: MGHDK, SYGVNS. CDR3 in DNA: TGTGCCAGCAGTAACCCGGGACTAGTAGGTAGCGGGGAGCTGTTTTTT. The encoded protein is CASSNPGLVGSGELFF.

The rearrangement links TRBV2 to TRBJ1-5; possibly TRBD1 for D (5 bases). V lost 4 bases, J lost 6 bases, and 13 bases lay in between. Germline loops: CDR1 SNHLY, CDR2 FYNNEI. The CDR3 is made up of 14 amino acids. CDR3 protein: CASSVDRDGQPQHF. The CDR3 nucleotides are TGTGCCAGCAGTGTTGATAGGGACGGTCAGCCCCAGCATTTT.

This clone has only a few counts. The rearrangement uses TRBV13 and TRBJ2-1, with 7 nucleotides matching TRBD2. V shed 1 base, J shed 3 bases, and the junction held 3 bases outside the gene matches. Germline V gene sequence: CDR1 PRHDT, CDR2 FYEKMQ (reference sequence). The CDR3 spans 15 residues. For the CDR3, the DNA is TGTGCCAGCAGCTTAGATGCTAGCGGCTACAATGAGCAGTTCTTC. This gives the protein CASSLDASGYNEQFF. The full variable domain, completed using reference TRBV13 and TRBJ2-1, is AAGVIQSPRHLIKEKRETATLKCYPIPRHDTVYWYQQGPGQDPQFLISFYEKMQSDKGSIPDRFSAQQFSDYHSELNMSSLELGDSALYFCASSLDASGYNEQFFGPGTRLTVL.

The J gene is TRBJ2-7, the V gene TRBV28, with D possibly matching TRBD2 (6 bases). Per the germline V gene, CDR1 is MDHEN and CDR2 is SYDVKM. This CDR3 is 14 amino acids long. V lost 4 bases, J lost 0 bases, and 10 bases lay in between. The chain's CDR3 is CASSSSGLSYEQYF. Written as DNA, the CDR3 is TGTGCCAGCAGTTCGTCGGGACTCTCCTACGAGCAGTACTTC.

This chain uses TRBV6-6 with TRBJ2-5; D ambiguous. Germline CDR1 MNHNY, CDR2 SVGAGI (reference sequence). The CDR3 covers 10 residues. V dropped 8 bases and J dropped 5 bases, with 6 bases sitting between them. The CDR3 nucleotides are TGTGCCAGCCGCCGGGAGACCCAGTACTTC. It encodes CASRRETQYF.

With regard to this clone: The sample has other DNA sequences that encode this CDR3 too. J is TRBJ1-2 and V is TRBV7-2, with D possibly TRBD1 on 6 matching bases. The CDR3 length is 13 residues. Trimming stripped 5 bases from V and 5 bases from J, with 12 bases between. Germline CDR1 is SGHTA and CDR2 is FQGNSA. CDR3 sequence (DNA): TGTGCCAGCAGCCCTGGACAGAGTTATGGCTACACCTTC. Residues: CASSPGQSYGYTF.

The rearrangement links TRBV14 to TRBJ2-1; 10 bases line up with TRBD2. Germline-derived CDR1 and CDR2 are SGHDN and FVKESK. J lost 9 bases, V lost 1 base, and 6 bases had no gene match. The CDR3 spans 15 residues. This CDR3 is CASSQADRLAGEQFF. CDR3 sequence (DNA): TGTGCCAGCAGCCAAGCAGACAGACTAGCGGGTGAGCAGTTCTTC.

The V gene is TRBV28, the J gene TRBJ2-7; D remains ambiguous. Trimming left V 8 bases short and J 3 bases short, with 11 bases between. This CDR3 contains 12 residues. Germline V lookup: CDR1 MDHEN, CDR2 SYDVKM. CDR3 protein: CASGRINYEQYF. Here the CDR3 DNA reads TGTGCCAGCGGGCGGATAAACTACGAGCAGTACTTC.

This chain joins TRBV15 and TRBJ2-7; a possible D gene is TRBD1 (5 bases). CDR1 and CDR2 from the germline V gene are LNHNV and YYDKDF (reference sequence). This CDR3 comprises 15 residues. V was trimmed by 1 base and J by 1 base, leaving 11 bases between them. The CDR3 DNA is TGTGCCACCAGCAGAGGTACGACAGATTCCTACGAGCAGTACTTC. Translating gives CATSRGTTDSYEQYF.

The genes are TRBV29-1 and TRBJ2-7, with 9 nucleotides matching TRBD2. Germline V CDR1 and CDR2: SQVTM, ANQGSEA. CDR3 length: 17 residues. V gave up 6 bases and J gave up 1 base; unmatched junction bases: 16. The CDR3 DNA is TGCAGCGTCCGTGGGGGGACTAGCCGGATTCGGTCCTACGAGCAGTACTTC. Translated, it gives CSVRGGTSRIRSYEQYF.

The chain carries TRBV30 and TRBJ2-7; 10 bases agree with TRBD1. This CDR3 spans 14 amino acids. The germline V gene encodes CDR1 GTSNPN and CDR2 SVGIG (reference sequence). Germline trimming cut 5 bases from V and 6 bases from J; bases unmatched to any gene: 10. Here the CDR3 reads CAWDPGTGVVEQYF. The CDR3 region has the DNA TGTGCCTGGGACCCCGGGACAGGGGTCGTCGAGCAGTACTTC.

The rearrangement uses TRBV28 and TRBJ2-5, with a tentative D call TRBD2 (5 bases). CDR1 is MDHEN and CDR2 is SYDVKM in the germline V gene. CDR3 length: 16 amino acids. Trimming stripped 2 bases from V and 5 bases from J, with 18 bases between. The CDR3 nucleotides are TGTGCCAGCAGTTTAATCGGGCTAGCTGGCGGCGAGACCCAGTACTTC. Translation gives CASSLIGLAGGETQYF.

The V gene is TRBV9, the J gene TRBJ2-7; D gene uncertain. The germline V gene encodes CDR1 SGDLS and CDR2 YYNGEE. This CDR3 spans 14 amino acids. Trimming removed 3 bases from V and 6 bases from J, with 16 bases in between. CDR3 residues: CASSAFTVGTEQYF. In nucleotides, the CDR3 is TGTGCCAGCAGCGCCTTCACGGTGGGTACCGAGCAGTACTTC.

The V gene is TRBV7-9, the J gene TRBJ2-4; 8 bases map to TRBD1. The length of the CDR3 is 16 residues. Losses at the gene ends were 5 bases for V and 2 bases for J; bases not matched to a gene: 8. The germline V gene has CDR1 SEHNR and CDR2 FQNEAQ (reference sequence). CDR3 nucleotides: TGTGCCAGCAGCCTCTGGACAGGGAGCTCCAAAAACATTCAGTACTTC. Its translation: CASSLWTGSSKNIQYF.

This clone was counted only a few times. The CDR3 region is CASSLSDVETQYF. DNA of the CDR3: TGTGCCAGCAGTTTGAGTGATGTAGAGACCCAGTACTTC. The V gene is TRBV28, the J gene TRBJ2-5; D is ambiguous. Trimming removed 3 bases at V and 4 bases at J, with 9 bases between. CDR3 length: 13 residues. CDR1 is MDHEN and CDR2 is SYDVKM in the germline V gene.